The present T cell receptor (beta chain) was sequenced within a study of spatial heterogeneity in lung cancer. Time point of the sample: sample taken at primary tumor resection. The V end was cut by 1 base, the J end by 2 bases, with 2 bases between. CDR1 and CDR2 (germline): LGHNA, YNFKEQ. The CDR3 consists of 12 residues. TCRdb re-called the 5' RACE reads through MiXCR, storing one row per CDR3 protein. Of some 78,000 distinct CDR3 sequences detected, roughly 8% appear once; the ten largest clones hold approximately 6.3%. This clonotype was observed many times. The input for sequencing was PBMCs, taken at surgery. The chain recombines TRBV4-2 with TRBJ1-2, with D unclear. The sequence derives from a male donor with early-stage non-small cell lung cancer. For the CDR3, the DNA is TGTGCCAGCAGCCAAGGGAACTATGGCTACACCTTC. Translation: CASSQGNYGYTF.